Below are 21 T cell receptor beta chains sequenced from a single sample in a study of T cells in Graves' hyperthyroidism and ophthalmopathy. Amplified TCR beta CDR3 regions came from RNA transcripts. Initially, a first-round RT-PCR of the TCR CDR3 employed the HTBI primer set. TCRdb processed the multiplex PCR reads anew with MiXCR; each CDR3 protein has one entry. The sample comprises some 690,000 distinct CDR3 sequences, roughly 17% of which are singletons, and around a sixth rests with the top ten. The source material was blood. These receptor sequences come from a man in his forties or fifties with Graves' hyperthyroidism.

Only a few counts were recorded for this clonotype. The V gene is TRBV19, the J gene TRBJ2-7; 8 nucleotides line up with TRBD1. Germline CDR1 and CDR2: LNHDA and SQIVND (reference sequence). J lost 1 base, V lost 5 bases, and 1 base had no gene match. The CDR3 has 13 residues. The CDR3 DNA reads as TGTGCCAGTAGTGACAGGGGTTCCTACGAGCAGTACTTC. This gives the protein CASSDRGSYEQYF.

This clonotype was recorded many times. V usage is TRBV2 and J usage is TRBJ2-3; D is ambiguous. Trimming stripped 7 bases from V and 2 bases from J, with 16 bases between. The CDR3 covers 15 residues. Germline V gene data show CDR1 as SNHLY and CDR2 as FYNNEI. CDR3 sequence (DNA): TGTGCCAGCACCACCGGACCCGACAACACAGATACGCAGTATTTT. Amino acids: CASTTGPDNTDTQYF.

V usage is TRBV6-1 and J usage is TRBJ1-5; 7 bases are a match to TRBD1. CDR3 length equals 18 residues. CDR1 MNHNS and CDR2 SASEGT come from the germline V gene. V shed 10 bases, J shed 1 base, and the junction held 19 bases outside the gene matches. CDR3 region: CATGQTGSLGQSNQPQHF. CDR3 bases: TGTGCCACCGGACAGACAGGGTCGTTAGGTCAGAGCAATCAGCCCCAGCATTTT.

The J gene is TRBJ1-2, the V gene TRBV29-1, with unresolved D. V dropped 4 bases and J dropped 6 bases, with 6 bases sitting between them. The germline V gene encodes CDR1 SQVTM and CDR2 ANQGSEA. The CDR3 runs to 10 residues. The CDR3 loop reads CSVGEDGYTF. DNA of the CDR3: TGCAGCGTTGGCGAGGATGGCTACACCTTC.

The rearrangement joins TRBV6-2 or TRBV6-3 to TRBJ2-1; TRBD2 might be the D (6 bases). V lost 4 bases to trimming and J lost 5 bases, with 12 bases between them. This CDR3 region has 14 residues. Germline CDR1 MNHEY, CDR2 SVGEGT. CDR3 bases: TGTGCCAGCAGTTTTGCGGGAATAAACAATGAGCAGTTCTTC. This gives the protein CASSFAGINNEQFF.

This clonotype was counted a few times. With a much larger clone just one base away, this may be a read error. CDR3 residues: CASGGTRELFF. For the CDR3, the DNA is TGTGCCAGCGGGGGGACCCGGGAGCTGTTTTTT. The V call is TRBV28, the J call TRBJ2-2; D is perhaps TRBD2 (6 bases). CDR1 and CDR2 (germline): MDHEN, SYDVKM. Trimming shortened V by 8 bases and J by 9 bases, and 10 bases separated the two germline ends. This CDR3 has 11 amino acids.

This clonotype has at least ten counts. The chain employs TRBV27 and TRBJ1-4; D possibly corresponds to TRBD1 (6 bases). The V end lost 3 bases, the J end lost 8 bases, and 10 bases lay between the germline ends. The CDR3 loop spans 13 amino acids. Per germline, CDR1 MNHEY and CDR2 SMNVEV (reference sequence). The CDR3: CASSFRGQEKLFF. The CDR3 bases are TGTGCCAGCAGTTTTCGAGGACAGGAAAAACTGTTTTTT.

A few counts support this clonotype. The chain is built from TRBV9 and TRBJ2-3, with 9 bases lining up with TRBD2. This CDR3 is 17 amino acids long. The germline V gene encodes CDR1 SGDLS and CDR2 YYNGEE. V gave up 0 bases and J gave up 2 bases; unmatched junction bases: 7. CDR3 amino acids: CASSVDPAGGYTDTQYF. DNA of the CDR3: TGTGCCAGCAGCGTAGATCCAGCGGGAGGATACACAGATACGCAGTATTTT.

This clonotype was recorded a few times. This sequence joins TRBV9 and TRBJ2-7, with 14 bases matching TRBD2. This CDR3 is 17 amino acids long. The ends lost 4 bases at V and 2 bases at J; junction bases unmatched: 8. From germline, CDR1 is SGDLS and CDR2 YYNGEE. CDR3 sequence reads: CASSPYGTSGSPYEQYF. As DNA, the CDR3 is TGTGCCAGCAGCCCTTACGGGACTAGCGGGAGCCCCTACGAGCAGTACTTC.

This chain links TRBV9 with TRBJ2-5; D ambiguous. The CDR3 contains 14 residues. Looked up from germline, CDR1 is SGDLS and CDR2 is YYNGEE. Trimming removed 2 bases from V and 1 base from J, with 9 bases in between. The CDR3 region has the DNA TGTGCCAGCAGCGTTTTCCCGGCCCAAGAGACCCAGTACTTC. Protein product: CASSVFPAQETQYF.

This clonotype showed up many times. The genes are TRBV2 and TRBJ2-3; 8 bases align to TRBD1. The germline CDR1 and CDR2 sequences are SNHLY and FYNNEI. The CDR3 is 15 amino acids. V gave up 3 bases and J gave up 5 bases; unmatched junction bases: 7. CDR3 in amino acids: CASSDGQGALDTQYF. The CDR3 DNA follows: TGTGCCAGCAGTGATGGTCAGGGGGCCTTAGATACGCAGTATTTT.

The CDR3 coding sequence is TGTGCCAGCAGACCCCCCGGGACTAGCGGGGAAACCAAAAACATTCAGTACTTC. Protein: CASRPPGTSGETKNIQYF. This sequence joins TRBV28 and TRBJ2-4, with TRBD2 identical over 13 bases. CDR1 is MDHEN and CDR2 is SYDVKM in the germline V gene. The ends lost 6 bases at V and 2 bases at J; junction bases unmatched: 10. This CDR3 is 18 amino acids long.

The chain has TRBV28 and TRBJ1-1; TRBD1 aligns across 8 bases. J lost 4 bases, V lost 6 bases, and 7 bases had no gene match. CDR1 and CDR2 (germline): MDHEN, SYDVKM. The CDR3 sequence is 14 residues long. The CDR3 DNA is TGTGCCAGCAGACTCCGACAGGGGACCACTGAAGCTTTCTTT. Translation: CASRLRQGTTEAFF.

The CDR3 nucleotides read TGTGCCAGCAGCGAATCCGGCCGTCCCACGAATACGCAGTATTTT. Translation gives CASSESGRPTNTQYF. J is TRBJ2-3 and V is TRBV28, with D uncertain. V was clipped by 6 bases and J by 7 bases, with 20 bases between them. CDR3 length: 15 amino acids. Germline CDR1 is MDHEN and CDR2 is SYDVKM.

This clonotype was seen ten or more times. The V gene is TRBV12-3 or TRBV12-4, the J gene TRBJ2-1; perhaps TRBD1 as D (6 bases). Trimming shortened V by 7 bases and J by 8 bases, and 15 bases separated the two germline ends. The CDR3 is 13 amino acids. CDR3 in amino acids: CASIQGWGDEQFF. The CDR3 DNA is TGTGCCAGCATACAGGGCTGGGGCGATGAGCAGTTCTTC.

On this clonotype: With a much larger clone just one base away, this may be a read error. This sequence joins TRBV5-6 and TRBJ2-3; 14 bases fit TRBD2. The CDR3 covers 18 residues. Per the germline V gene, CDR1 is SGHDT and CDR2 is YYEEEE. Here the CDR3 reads CASSFRRTSGRYTDMQYF. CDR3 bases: TGTGCCAGCAGCTTCCGCCGGACTAGCGGGAGGTACACAGATATGCAGTATTTT.

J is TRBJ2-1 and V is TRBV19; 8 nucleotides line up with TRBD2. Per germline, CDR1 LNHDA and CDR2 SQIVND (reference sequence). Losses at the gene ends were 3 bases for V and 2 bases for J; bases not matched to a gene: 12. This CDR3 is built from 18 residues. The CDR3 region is CASSIWGSGNVAYNEQFF. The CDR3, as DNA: TGTGCCAGTAGTATTTGGGGTAGCGGGAACGTCGCCTACAATGAGCAGTTCTTC.

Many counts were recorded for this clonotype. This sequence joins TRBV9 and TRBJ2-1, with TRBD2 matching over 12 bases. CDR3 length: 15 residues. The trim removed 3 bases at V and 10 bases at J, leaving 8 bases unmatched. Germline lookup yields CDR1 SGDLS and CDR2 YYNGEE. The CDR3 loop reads CASSELAGGGREQFF. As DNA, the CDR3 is TGTGCCAGCAGCGAACTAGCGGGAGGTGGAAGGGAGCAGTTCTTC. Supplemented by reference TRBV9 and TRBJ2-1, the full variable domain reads DSGVTQTPKHLITATGQRVTLRCSPRSGDLSVYWYQQSLDQGLQFLIQYYNGEERAKGNILERFSAQQFPDLHSELNLSSLELGDSALYFCASSELAGGGREQFFGPGTRLTVL.

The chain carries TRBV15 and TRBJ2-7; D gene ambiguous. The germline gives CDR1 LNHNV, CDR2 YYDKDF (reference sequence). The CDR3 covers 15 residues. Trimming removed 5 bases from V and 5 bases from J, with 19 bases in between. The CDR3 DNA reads TGTGCCACCAGCCGTATATTAGCCCCAGACCACGAGCAGTACTTC. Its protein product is CATSRILAPDHEQYF.

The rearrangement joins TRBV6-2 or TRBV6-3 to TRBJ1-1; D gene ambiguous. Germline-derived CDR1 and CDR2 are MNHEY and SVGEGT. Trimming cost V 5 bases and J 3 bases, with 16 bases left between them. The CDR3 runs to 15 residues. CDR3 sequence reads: CASSTHQTPDTEAFF. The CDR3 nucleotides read TGTGCCAGCAGTACACACCAGACCCCGGACACTGAAGCTTTCTTT.

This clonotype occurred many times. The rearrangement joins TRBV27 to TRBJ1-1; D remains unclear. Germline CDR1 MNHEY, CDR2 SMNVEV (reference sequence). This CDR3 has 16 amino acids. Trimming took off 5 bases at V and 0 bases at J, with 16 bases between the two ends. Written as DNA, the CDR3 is TGTGCCAGCAGTCCCCCGCATATCCGGGTGAACACTGAAGCTTTCTTT. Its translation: CASSPPHIRVNTEAFF.